This record looks at one TCR beta chain sequence and its context. This clone's antigen is unknown. Per-nucleotide qualities are absent, and no much larger clonotype sits a single base away. The data are from a study of blood T cell repertoires in COVID-19 (dated by TCRdb to 2020 to 2022). For the wider study: Samples covering the acute and convalescent phases of COVID-19 were provided by collaborators in the United States, Italy and Spain. The material from the prospective study consisted of cDNA or gDNA derived from T cells, B-cell-depleted T cells, or PBMCs. The dataset comprised deeply sampled blood TCRbeta repertoires from subjects exposed to, actively infected with, or recovered from COVID-19. A freely available public database, intended as a resource for researchers studying the immune response to SARS-CoV-2, is where the repertoires were released. Samples were obtained from the ongoing ImmuneRACE study (first 160 participants) and from roughly 1,300 subjects provided by 6 global collaborators. A de-identified subject ID, COVID-19 status, age in years and sex were almost always included in the sample metadata. Where available, HLA class I and class II types were taken from metadata supplied by the sample provider and were not determined by assay-based typing. Findings and caveats that apply to the study as a whole: The quantity of clinical and demographic metadata differed by source and by participant and was supplied without curation.

The collaborating institutions used their own protocols to collect whole blood in K2EDTA tubes. For TCRbeta analysis, collaborator samples were shipped as frozen whole blood, as isolated PBMCs, or as DNA extracted from either sample type. The immunoSEQ Assay, a bias-controlled multiplex PCR, was used to amplify TCRbeta CDR3 regions from genomic DNA. The published analysis was carried out like this. Within the assay, amplification of reference gene primers was used to estimate how many nucleated cells each sample contained. To quantify the absolute abundance of each unique TCRbeta CDR3 rearrangement, sequence reads were collapsed and filtered. Productive Simpson clonality was computed per sample as the square root of Simpson's diversity index over productive rearrangements. Sourced from immuneACCESS, this table was stored by TCRdb with only in-frame sequences that have V and J called. A share of the clones is absent; for the studies checked, an unresolved V gene accounts for under half, and the remainder has no known explanation. From that table come the V and J calls and clone size; the DNA was used to work out D and trimming. This sample comprises tens of thousands of clones, just over 85% of them detected only once. The biggest ten clones account for more than 1% of the sample.

Here V drops 5 bases and J drops 2 bases, and the junction holds 2 bases not matched to any gene. According to the germline V gene (reference sequence), CDR1 reads SSHAT and CDR2 reads FNYEAQ. CDR3 length: 13 amino acids, cysteine to phenylalanine. This entry keeps only the CDR3 DNA: 39 bases, framed from base 1. The specimen was peripheral blood. In this chain, TRBV7-7 is recombined with TRBJ2-5, with 7 bases matching TRBD1. This receptor was taken from a man between 35 and 55 years old with acute or convalescent COVID-19. The DNA is as follows: TGTGCCAGCAGCGGGGACAGACAAGAGACCCAGTACTTC. It specifies CASSGDRQETQYF.